This T cell receptor (beta chain) came from a study of response to subunit inactivated influenza vaccine (dated by TCRdb to the late 2010s). Regarding the research as a whole: Deep quantitative profiling of the T cell receptor repertoire was used in the study to follow responses to a trivalent subunit inactivated influenza vaccine. Study-wide conclusions, independent of this receptor: It was suggested by the authors that each seasonal influenza vaccination may recruit only a limited number of new T cells.

Relative to germline, V is missing 3 bases and J is missing 8 bases, with 5 bases of the junction outside any gene match. CDR3 length: 15 amino acids, cysteine to phenylalanine. The CDR3 DNA has 45 bases and is translated from base 1. CDR1 is given as SEHNR and CDR2 as FQNEAQ, both from the germline V gene (reference sequence). Libraries were prepared through RT-PCR. Sequencing relied on an Illumina HiSeq 2500. Starting from the raw public reads, TCRdb applied fastp trimming at Q25, assembled clones with MiXCR and retained in-frame beta chains. Rows with one shared CDR3 protein collapse into an entry with the most common genes and DNA. This sample holds about half a million distinct CDR3 sequences; 9.5% to 13% were observed only once. The leading ten clones occupy 9.5% to 15% of the sample. The time point label, read with the paper, signifies: around 45 days after influenza vaccine administration. Notes on this clonotype: The clone's antigen remains unknown. Base quality data are lacking; no much larger clone is found one base away.

The sample was PBMCs from blood, taken roughly 47 days after vaccination. This clonotype originated in a man in his fifties who received an inactivated influenza vaccine. Donor details come from another sample of the same person, matched by shared clones. This sequence uses TRBV7-9 and TRBJ2-2, with 11 central nucleotides matching TRBD1. The DNA sequence is TGTGCCAGCAGCTTCGGACAGGGGGCATCGGGGGAGCTGTTTTTT. This gives the protein CASSFGQGASGELFF.